The 10 T cell receptor beta chains below all came from one sample that was sequenced in a study of breast tumors, draining lymph nodes, adjacent tissues. Each CDR3 protein is one row after TCRdb ran MiXCR on the multiplex PCR reads. The data contain 150,000 to 200,000 distinct CDR3 sequences, about 33% of them singletons. The lymph nodes were axillary draining lymph nodes from breast cancer patients. Sequenced: axillary lymph node tissue. These receptors came from a female donor with breast cancer. Some clones in this sample may be carry-over from other donors' samples.

V is TRBV12-3 or TRBV12-4 and J is TRBJ1-5, with D possibly matching TRBD1 (5 bases). The CDR3 has 15 amino acids. Trimming cost V 6 bases and J 2 bases, with 14 bases left between them. This CDR3 is CASSHGGWGNQPQHF. In DNA form, the CDR3 reads TGTGCCAGCAGCCACGGGGGGTGGGGCAATCAGCCCCAGCATTTT.

The sample holds many counts of this clonotype. The V call is TRBV2, the J call TRBJ2-1; 7 bases align to TRBD1. The junction had 4 bases not matched to a gene; V was cut back by 4 bases and J by 1 base. Germline V lookup: CDR1 SNHLY, CDR2 FYNNEI. CDR3 size: 15 residues. The CDR3 loop is CASSVVTGSYNEQFF. In DNA form, the CDR3 reads TGTGCCAGCAGTGTCGTGACAGGGTCCTACAATGAGCAGTTCTTC.

This clonotype was seen a few times. CDR3 in amino acids: CATLNRDRVYNEQFF. CDR3 coding DNA: TGTGCCACCCTTAACCGGGACAGGGTGTACAATGAGCAGTTCTTC. The chain recombines TRBV6-6 with TRBJ2-1; 9 nucleotides line up with TRBD1. V lost 10 bases to trimming and J lost 4 bases; unmatched junction nucleotides: 11. The germline CDR1 and CDR2 sequences are MNHNY and SVGAGI (reference sequence). The CDR3 runs to 15 residues.

This clonotype was counted at least ten times. The chain joins TRBV3-1 to TRBJ2-1; perhaps D is TRBD1 or TRBD2 (7 bases each). Germline V gene sequence: CDR1 LGHDT, CDR2 YNNKEL (reference sequence). Trimming removed 6 bases at V and 2 bases at J, with 11 bases between. The CDR3 contains 14 residues. Here the CDR3 reads CASRGRGPYNEQFF. CDR3 sequence (DNA): TGTGCCAGCAGGGGGAGGGGGCCCTACAATGAGCAGTTCTTC.

A few counts support this clonotype. This rearrangement joins TRBV5-1 to TRBJ1-1, with D tentatively TRBD1 (6 bases). CDR3 size: 13 residues. V was pared by 2 bases and J by 4 bases, with 9 bases between. CDR1 and CDR2 (germline): SGHRS, YFSETQ. The CDR3 coding sequence is TGCGCCAGCAGCTTCGGCAGGGGCACTGAAGCTTTCTTT. It is translated as CASSFGRGTEAFF. The full variable domain, with the rest looked up from reference TRBV5-1 and TRBJ1-1, is KAGVTQTPRYLIKTRGQQVTLSCSPISGHRSVSWYQQTPGQGLQFLFEYFSETQRNKGNFPGRFSGRQFSNSRSEMNVSTLELGDSALYLCASSFGRGTEAFFGQGTRLTVV.

This clonotype was seen at least ten times. This sequence joins TRBV30 and TRBJ1-4; 10 positions agree with TRBD1. The CDR3 covers 15 residues. Germline V CDR1 and CDR2: GTSNPN, SVGIG (reference sequence). Trimming took 0 bases from V and 7 from J; bases not matched to a gene: 5. The CDR3 reads CAWSVIGQGVEKLFF. The CDR3 DNA is TGTGCCTGGAGTGTAATCGGACAGGGGGTTGAAAAACTGTTTTTT.

This clonotype was detected many times. The J gene is TRBJ1-2, the V gene TRBV12-3 or TRBV12-4, with D possibly TRBD1 on 6 matching bases. Trimming cost V 10 bases and J 0 bases, with 18 bases left between them. The CDR3 totals 15 residues. The CDR3 spells CATSSIGGANYGYTF. The CDR3 bases are TGTGCCACCTCCTCCATAGGGGGAGCTAACTATGGCTACACCTTC.

This clonotype was recorded a few times. This chain joins TRBV20-1 and TRBJ2-1, with 8 bases matching TRBD2. V trimming: 0 bases; J trimming: 9 bases; junction bases outside the gene matches: 7. The V gene's germline CDR1 is DFQATT and CDR2 SNEGSKA (reference sequence). The CDR3 length is 14 residues. This chain's CDR3 is CSARDPGLGSEQFF. The CDR3 nucleotides read TGCAGTGCTAGAGATCCGGGACTAGGGTCTGAGCAGTTCTTC.

This clonotype was picked up many times. The genes are TRBV12-3 or TRBV12-4 and TRBJ1-2; a possible D gene is TRBD1 (5 bases). The CDR3 has 14 amino acids. Deletions cut 5 bases from V and 2 bases from J, with 12 bases between. This chain's CDR3 is CASSQRWGNYGYTF. The CDR3 nucleotides are TGTGCCAGCAGTCAGAGGTGGGGGAACTATGGCTACACCTTC.

With regard to this clonotype: One base away lies a much larger clone, so this may be a sequencing read error. The V and J genes are TRBV11-2 and TRBJ2-7; D is possibly TRBD2 (6 bases). The V end lost 5 bases, the J end lost 4 bases, and 21 bases lay between the germline ends. Germline V lookup: CDR1 SGHAT, CDR2 FQNNGV. The CDR3 contains 16 residues. This chain's CDR3 is CASSLGLGTGVYEQYF. The CDR3 coding sequence is TGTGCCAGCAGCCTAGGGCTCGGGACGGGGGTTTACGAGCAGTACTTC.